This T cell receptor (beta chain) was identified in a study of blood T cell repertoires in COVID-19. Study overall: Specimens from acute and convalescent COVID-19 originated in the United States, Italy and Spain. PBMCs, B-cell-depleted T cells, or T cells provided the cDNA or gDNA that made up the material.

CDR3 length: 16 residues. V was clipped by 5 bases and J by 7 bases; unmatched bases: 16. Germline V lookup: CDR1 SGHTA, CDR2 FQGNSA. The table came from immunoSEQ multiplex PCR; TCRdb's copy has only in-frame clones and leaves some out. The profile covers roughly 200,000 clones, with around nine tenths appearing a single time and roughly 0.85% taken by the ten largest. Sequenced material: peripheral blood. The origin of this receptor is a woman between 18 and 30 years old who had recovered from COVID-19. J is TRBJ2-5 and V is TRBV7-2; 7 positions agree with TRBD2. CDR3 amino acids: CASSPPGRPPLLTQYF. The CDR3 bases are TGTGCCAGCAGCCCCCCCGGGAGGCCCCCTCTCCTGACCCAGTACTTC.